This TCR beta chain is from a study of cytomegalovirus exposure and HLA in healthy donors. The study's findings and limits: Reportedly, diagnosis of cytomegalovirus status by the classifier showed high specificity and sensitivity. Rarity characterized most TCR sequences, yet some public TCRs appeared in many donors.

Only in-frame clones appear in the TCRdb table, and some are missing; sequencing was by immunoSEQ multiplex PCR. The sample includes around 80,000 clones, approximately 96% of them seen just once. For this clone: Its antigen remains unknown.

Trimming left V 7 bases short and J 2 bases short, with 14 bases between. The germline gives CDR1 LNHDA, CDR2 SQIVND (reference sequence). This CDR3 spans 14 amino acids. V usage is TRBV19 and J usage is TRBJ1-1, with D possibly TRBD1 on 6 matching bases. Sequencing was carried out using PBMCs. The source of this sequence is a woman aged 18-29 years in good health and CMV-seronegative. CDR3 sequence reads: CASTRTGHNTEAFF. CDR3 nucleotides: TGTGCCAGTACCAGAACGGGACACAACACTGAAGCTTTCTTT.